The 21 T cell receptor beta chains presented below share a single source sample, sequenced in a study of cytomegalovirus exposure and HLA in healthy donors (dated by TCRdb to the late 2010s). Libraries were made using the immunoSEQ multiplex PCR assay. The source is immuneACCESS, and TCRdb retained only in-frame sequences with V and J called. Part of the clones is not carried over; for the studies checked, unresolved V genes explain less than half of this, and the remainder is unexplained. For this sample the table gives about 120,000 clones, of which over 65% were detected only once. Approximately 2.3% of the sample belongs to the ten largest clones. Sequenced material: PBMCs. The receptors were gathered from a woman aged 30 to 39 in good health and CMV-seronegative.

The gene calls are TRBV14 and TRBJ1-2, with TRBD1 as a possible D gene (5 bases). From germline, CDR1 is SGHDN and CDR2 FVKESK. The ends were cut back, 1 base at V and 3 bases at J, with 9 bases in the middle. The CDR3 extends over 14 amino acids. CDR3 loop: CASSQVSTDYGYTF. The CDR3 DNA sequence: TGTGCCAGCAGCCAAGTATCGACAGACTATGGCTACACCTTC.

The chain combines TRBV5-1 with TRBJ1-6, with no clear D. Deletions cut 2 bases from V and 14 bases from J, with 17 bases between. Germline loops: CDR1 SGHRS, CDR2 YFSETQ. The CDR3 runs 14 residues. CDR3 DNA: TGCGCCAGCAGCTTCGGGGTATCCGGGAGCGCCCTCCACTTT. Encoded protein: CASSFGVSGSALHF.

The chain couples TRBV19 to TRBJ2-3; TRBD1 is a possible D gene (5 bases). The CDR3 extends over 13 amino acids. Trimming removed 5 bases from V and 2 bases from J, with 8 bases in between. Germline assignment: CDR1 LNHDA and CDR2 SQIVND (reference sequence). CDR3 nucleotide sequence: TGTGCCAGTAGTCCAGGGTCCACAGATACGCAGTATTTT. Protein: CASSPGSTDTQYF.

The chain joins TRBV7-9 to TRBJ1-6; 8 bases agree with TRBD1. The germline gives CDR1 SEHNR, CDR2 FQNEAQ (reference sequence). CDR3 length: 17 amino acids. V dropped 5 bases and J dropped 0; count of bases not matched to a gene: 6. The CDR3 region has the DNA TGTGCCAGCAGCACCGGGACAGGCCCCTCCTATAATTCACCCCTCCACTTT. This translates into CASSTGTGPSYNSPLHF.

This CDR3 reads CASSFPLAGTSYNEQFF. Here the CDR3 DNA reads TGTGCCAGCAGTTTCCCACTAGCGGGGACCTCCTACAATGAGCAGTTCTTC. The chain has TRBV28 and TRBJ2-1; 10 nucleotides align to TRBD2. The V gene end was trimmed by 3 bases and the J gene end by 0 bases; junction bases not matched to a gene: 5. Per germline, CDR1 MDHEN and CDR2 SYDVKM. The CDR3 extends over 17 amino acids.

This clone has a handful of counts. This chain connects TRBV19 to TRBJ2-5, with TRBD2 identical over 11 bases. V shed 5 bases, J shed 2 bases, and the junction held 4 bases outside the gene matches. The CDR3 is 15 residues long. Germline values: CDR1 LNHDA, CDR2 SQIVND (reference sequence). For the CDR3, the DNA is TGTGCCAGTAGTTCTAGCGGGGGGTTTCAAGAGACCCAGTACTTC. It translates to CASSSSGGFQETQYF.

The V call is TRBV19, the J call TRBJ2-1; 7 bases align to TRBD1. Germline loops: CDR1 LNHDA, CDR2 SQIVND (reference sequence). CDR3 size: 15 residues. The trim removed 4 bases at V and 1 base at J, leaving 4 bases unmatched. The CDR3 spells CASSTQGSSYNEQFF. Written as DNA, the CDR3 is TGTGCCAGTAGTACACAGGGGAGTTCCTACAATGAGCAGTTCTTC.

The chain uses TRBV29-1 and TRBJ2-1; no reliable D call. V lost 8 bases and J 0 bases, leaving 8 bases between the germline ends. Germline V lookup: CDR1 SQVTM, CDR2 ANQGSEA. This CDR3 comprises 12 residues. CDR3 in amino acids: CSLSRSYNEQFF. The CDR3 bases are TGCAGCCTTAGTCGCTCCTACAATGAGCAGTTCTTC.

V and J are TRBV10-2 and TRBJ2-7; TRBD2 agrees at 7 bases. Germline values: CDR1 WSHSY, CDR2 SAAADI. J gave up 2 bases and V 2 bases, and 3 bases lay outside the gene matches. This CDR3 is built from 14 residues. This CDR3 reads CASSEGLVAYEQYF. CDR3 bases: TGCGCCAGCAGTGAGGGACTAGTCGCCTACGAGCAGTACTTC.

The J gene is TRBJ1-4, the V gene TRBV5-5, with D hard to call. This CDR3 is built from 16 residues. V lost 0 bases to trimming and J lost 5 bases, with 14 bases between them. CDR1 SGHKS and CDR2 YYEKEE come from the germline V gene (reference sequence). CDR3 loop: CASSLAEDRENEKLFF. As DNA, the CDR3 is TGTGCCAGCAGCTTGGCCGAGGATAGGGAGAATGAAAAACTGTTTTTT.

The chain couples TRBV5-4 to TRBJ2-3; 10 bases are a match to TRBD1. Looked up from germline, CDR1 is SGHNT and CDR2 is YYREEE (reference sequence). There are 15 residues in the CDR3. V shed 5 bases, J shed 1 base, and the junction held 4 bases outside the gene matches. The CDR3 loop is CASSRGQGRTDTQYF. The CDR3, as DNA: TGTGCCAGCAGTCGGGGACAGGGGCGCACAGATACGCAGTATTTT.

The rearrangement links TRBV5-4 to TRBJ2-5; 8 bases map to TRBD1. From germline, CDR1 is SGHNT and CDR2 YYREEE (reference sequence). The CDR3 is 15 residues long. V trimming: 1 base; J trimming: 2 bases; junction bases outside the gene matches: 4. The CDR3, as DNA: TGTGCCAGCAGCTTGCGGACAGGGCCACAAGAGACCCAGTACTTC. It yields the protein CASSLRTGPQETQYF.

The chain's CDR3 is CASSLTGGRSYNEQFF. Here the CDR3 DNA reads TGTGCCAGCAGTTTGACAGGGGGCAGGTCCTACAATGAGCAGTTCTTC. This chain uses TRBV27 with TRBJ2-1, with TRBD1 identical over 10 bases. CDR3 length: 16 residues. Germline V gene sequence: CDR1 MNHEY, CDR2 SMNVEV (reference sequence). Trimming cost V 3 bases and J 1 base; bases outside gene matches: 3.

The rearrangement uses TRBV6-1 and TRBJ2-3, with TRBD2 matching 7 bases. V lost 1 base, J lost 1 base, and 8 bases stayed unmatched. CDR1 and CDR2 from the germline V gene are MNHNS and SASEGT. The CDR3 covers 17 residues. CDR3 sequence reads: CASSEEKIRGGTDTQYF. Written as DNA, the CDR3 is TGTGCCAGCAGTGAAGAGAAGATCCGGGGGGGCACAGATACGCAGTATTTT.

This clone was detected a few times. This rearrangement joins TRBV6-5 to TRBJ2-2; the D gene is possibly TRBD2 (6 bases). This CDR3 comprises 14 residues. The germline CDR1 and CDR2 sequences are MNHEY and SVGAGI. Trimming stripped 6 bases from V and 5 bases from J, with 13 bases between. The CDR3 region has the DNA TGTGCCAGCAGCCTCGGGACTCATACCGGGGAGCTGTTTTTT. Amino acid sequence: CASSLGTHTGELFF.

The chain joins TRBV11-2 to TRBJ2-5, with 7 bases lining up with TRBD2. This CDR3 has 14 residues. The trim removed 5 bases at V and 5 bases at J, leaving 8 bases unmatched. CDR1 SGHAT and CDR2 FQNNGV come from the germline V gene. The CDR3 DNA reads TGTGCCAGCAGCCTTCGGGGGGAGAGGGAGACCCAGTACTTC. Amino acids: CASSLRGERETQYF.

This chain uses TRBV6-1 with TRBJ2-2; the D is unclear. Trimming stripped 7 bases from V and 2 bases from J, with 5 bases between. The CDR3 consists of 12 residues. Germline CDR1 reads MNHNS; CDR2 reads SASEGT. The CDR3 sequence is CASTFNTGELFF. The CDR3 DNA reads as TGTGCCAGCACCTTTAACACCGGGGAGCTGTTTTTT.

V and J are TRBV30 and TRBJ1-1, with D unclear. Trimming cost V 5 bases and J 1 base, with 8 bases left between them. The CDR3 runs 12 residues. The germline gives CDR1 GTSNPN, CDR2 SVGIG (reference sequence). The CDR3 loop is CAWSRQNTEAFF. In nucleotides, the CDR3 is TGTGCCTGGTCCAGGCAGAACACTGAAGCTTTCTTT.

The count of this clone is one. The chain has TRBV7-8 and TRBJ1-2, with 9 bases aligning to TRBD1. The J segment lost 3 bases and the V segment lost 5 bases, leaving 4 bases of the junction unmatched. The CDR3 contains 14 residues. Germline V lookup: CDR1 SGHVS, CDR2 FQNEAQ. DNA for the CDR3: TGTGCCAGCAGCCTCCGGGACAGGGACTATGGCTACACCTTC. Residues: CASSLRDRDYGYTF.

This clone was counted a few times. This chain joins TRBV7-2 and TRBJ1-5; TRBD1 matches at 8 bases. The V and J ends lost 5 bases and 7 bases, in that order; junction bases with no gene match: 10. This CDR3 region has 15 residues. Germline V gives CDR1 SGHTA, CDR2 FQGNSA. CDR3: CASSTRTGRQQPQHF. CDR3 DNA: TGTGCCAGCAGCACTCGGACAGGGCGGCAACAGCCCCAGCATTTT.

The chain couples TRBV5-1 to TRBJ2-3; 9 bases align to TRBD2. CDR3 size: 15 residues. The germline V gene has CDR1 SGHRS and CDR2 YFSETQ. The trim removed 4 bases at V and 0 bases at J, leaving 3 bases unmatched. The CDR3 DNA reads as TGCGCCAGCAGCCGCGGGGGGGCTAGCACAGATACGCAGTATTTT. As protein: CASSRGGASTDTQYF. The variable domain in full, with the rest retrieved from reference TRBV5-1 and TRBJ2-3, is KAGVTQTPRYLIKTRGQQVTLSCSPISGHRSVSWYQQTPGQGLQFLFEYFSETQRNKGNFPGRFSGRQFSNSRSEMNVSTLELGDSALYLCASSRGGASTDTQYFGPGTRLTVL.